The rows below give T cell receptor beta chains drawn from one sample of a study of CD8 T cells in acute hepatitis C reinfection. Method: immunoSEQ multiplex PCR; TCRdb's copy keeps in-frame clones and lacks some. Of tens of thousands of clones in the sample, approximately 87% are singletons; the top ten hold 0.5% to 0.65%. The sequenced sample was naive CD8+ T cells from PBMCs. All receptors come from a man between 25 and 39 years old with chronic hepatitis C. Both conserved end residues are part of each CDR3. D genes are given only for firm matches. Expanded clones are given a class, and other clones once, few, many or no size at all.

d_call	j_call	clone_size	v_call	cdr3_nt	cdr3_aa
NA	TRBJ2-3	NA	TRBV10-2	TGCGCCAGCAGTGAAATTACACTTTACTCAGATACGCAGTATTTT	CASSEITLYSDTQYF
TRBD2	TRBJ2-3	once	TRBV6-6	TGTGCCAGCAGTGCCGGGACTAGGTGGGATACGCAGTATTTT	CASSAGTRWDTQYF
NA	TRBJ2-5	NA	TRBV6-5	TGTGCCAGCAGCTTAGGCATGATGGGAGAGACCCAGTACTTC	CASSLGMMGETQYF
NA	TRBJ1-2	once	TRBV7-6	TGTGCCAGCAGCTCCCCGGACCAAAGGGGTGGCTACACCTTC	CASSSPDQRGGYTF
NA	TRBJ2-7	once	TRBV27	TGTGCCAGCGGCGGGGAGCAGTACTTC	CASGGEQYF
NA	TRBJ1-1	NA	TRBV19	TGTGCCAGTAGTGCCGAACAGGGTATGGACACTGAAGCTTTCTTT	CASSAEQGMDTEAFF
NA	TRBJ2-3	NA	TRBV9	TGTGCCAGCTCTAGGGTGGATGCAGATACGCAGTATTTT	CASSRVDADTQYF
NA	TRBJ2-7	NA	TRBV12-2	TGTGCAAGTCGACTTAGCCAGGGGTACGAGCAGTACTTC	CASRLSQGYEQYF
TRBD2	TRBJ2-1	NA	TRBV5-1	TGCGCCAGCAGCTTGGGTGGACTAGACGCCTACAATGAGCAGTTCTTC	CASSLGGLDAYNEQFF
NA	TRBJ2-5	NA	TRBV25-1	TGTGCCAGCGAGGGGCTCCTCGGGGAGACCCAGTACTTC	CASEGLLGETQYF
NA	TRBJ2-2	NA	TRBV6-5	TGTGCCAGCAGTTACGGTGGGGGTCGGGCCGGGGAGCTGTTTTTT	CASSYGGGRAGELFF
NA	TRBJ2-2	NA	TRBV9	TGTGCCAGCAGCGCCTTAACGGGACGTTCTTTCGGGGAGCTGTTTTTT	CASSALTGRSFGELFF
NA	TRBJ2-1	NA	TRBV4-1	TGCGCCAGCAGCCAAGATTGGCAGGAACGCAATGAGCAGTTCTTC	CASSQDWQERNEQFF
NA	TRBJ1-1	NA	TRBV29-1	TGCAGCGTTGACTTTGGGGGAACTGAAGCTTTCTTT	CSVDFGGTEAFF
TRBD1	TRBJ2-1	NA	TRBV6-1	TGTGCCAGCAGGGGACAGGGGGCGATCTACAATGAGCAGTTCTTC	CASRGQGAIYNEQFF
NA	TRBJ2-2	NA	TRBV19	TGTGCCAGTATACGGGGTGCCACCGGGGAGCTGTTTTTT	CASIRGATGELFF
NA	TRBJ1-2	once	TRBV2	TGTGCCAGCAGTGAAACCAATGCCCGGACAGACTATGGCTACACCTTC	CASSETNARTDYGYTF
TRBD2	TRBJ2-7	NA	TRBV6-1	TGTGCCAGCAGTGGACTAGCGGGAATCGTCGACGAGCAGTACTTC	CASSGLAGIVDEQYF
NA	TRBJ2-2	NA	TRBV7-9	TGTGCCAGCAGGGCGATTGGGGCGAACACCGGGGAGCTGTTTTTT	CASRAIGANTGELFF
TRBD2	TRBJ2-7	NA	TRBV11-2	TGTGCCAGCAGCTTTAGCGGGAGCTCCTACGAGCAGTACTTC	CASSFSGSSYEQYF
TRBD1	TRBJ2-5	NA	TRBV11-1	TGTGCCAGCAGGGCAAGGGGACAGGGGGCGAAAGAGACCCAGTACTTC	CASRARGQGAKETQYF
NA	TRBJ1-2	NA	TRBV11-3	TGTGCCAGCAGCTTAGGCAGGCGAATCTATGGCTACACCTTC	CASSLGRRIYGYTF
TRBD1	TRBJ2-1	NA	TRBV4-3	TGCGCCAGCAGCCACGGGACAGGGCCTTCCAATGAGCAGTTCTTC	CASSHGTGPSNEQFF
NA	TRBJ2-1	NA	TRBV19	TGTGCCAGTAGTATTGGTAGTATCGACGATGAGCAGTTCTTC	CASSIGSIDDEQFF
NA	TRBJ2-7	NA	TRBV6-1	TGTGCCAGCAGTGAAGTCACTACAGGGACCTCCTACGAGCAGTACTTC	CASSEVTTGTSYEQYF
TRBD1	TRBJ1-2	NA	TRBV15	TGTGCCACCAGCGAAGGGACAGCCCTGGCGGACGGCTACACCTTC	CATSEGTALADGYTF
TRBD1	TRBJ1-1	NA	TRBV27	TGTGCCAGCAGCCCGACAGGGGGGACTGAAGCTTTCTTT	CASSPTGGTEAFF
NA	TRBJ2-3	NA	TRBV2	TGTGCCAGCAGTGAGGCAAGCGACCGCACAGATACGCAGTATTTT	CASSEASDRTDTQYF
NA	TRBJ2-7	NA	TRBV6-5	TGTGCCAGCAGAATACTGAATTCCTACGAGCAGTACTTC	CASRILNSYEQYF
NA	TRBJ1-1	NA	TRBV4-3	TGCGCCAGCAGCCAAGAGAATAGTAGGAACACTGAAGCTTTCTTT	CASSQENSRNTEAFF
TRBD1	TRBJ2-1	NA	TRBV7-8	TGTGCCAGCAGCTTCCGGGACAGCCCTTACAATGAGCAGTTCTTC	CASSFRDSPYNEQFF
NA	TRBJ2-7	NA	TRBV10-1	TGCGCCAGCAGTGCGGGCTCCTCCTACGAGCAGTACTTC	CASSAGSSYEQYF
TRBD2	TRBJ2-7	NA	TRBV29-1	TGCAGCGTTGTGGGAGGGGCAAACTCCTACGAGCAGTACTTC	CSVVGGANSYEQYF
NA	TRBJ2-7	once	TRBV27	TGTGCCAGCAGTTTCCTGGGACAAGGCTACGAGCAGTACTTC	CASSFLGQGYEQYF
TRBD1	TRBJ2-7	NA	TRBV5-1	TGCGCCAGCAGCTTGGCCGACAGGGCCATTGACGAGCAGTACTTC	CASSLADRAIDEQYF
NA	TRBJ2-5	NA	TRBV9	TGTGCCAGCAGCGGGGTTTTTGACGGCCAAGAGACCCAGTACTTC	CASSGVFDGQETQYF
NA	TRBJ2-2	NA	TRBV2	TGTGCCAGCACCGGTGTTCTGTACGGGAACACCGGGGAGCTGTTTTTT	CASTGVLYGNTGELFF
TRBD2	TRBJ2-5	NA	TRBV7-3	TGTGCCAGCAGCTTAAATCCAGCGGGAGGGCCGGGGGAGACCCAGTACTTC	CASSLNPAGGPGETQYF
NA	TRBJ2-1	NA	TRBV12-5	TGTGCTAGTGGTTTGGTACCTCCTCTCAGTGAGCAGTTCTTC	CASGLVPPLSEQFF
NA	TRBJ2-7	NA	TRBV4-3	TGCGCCAGCAGCCCCGACCTCTCCTACGAGCAGTACTTC	CASSPDLSYEQYF
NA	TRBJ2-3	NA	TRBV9	TGTGCCAGCGCTACAACGGGGACTAGCACAGATACGCAGTATTTT	CASATTGTSTDTQYF
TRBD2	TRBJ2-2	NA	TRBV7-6	TGTGCCAGCAGCTCACCTTACCGCCGGCGGGAGGGCGTGAACACCGGGGAGCTGTTTTTT	CASSSPYRRREGVNTGELFF
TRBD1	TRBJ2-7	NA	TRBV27	TGTGCCAGCAGTTTATCGAGGACAGGTGCGTTCCACGAGCAGTACTTC	CASSLSRTGAFHEQYF
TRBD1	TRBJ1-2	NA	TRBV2	TGTGCCAGCAGTCCCGAGACAGGGATTTATGGCTACACCTTC	CASSPETGIYGYTF
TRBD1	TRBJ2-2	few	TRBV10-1	TGCGCCAGCACCGACAGGGTATCCGGGGAGCTGTTTTTT	CASTDRVSGELFF
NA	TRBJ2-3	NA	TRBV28	TGTGCCAGCAGTTTGAACAGGGTTAGCACAGATACGCAGTATTTT	CASSLNRVSTDTQYF
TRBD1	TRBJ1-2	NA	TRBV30	TGTGCCTGGACCCGGGACAGTGCATACTATGAGTATGGCTACACCTTC	CAWTRDSAYYEYGYTF
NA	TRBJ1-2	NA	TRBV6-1	TGTGCCAGCAGCCCTACAGGTTTGACCTATGGCTACACCTTC	CASSPTGLTYGYTF
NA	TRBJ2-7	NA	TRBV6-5	TGTGCCAGCAGTTACAATGGCAAGACCTACGAGCAGTACTTC	CASSYNGKTYEQYF
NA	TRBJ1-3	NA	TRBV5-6	TGTGCCAGCAGCTTGGTGGGAGTCTCCGGAAACACCATATATTTT	CASSLVGVSGNTIYF
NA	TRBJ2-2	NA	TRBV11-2	TGTGCCAGCAGCTTAGGTTCAGGGGCTGGCGGGGAGCTGTTTTTT	CASSLGSGAGGELFF
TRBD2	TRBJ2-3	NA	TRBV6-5	TGTGCCAGCAGTCAACTAGCGGGGGGGACAGATACGCAGTATTTT	CASSQLAGGTDTQYF
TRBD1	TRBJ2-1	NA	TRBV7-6	TGTGCCAGCAGCTTAGGGGACAGGGGGCGACTAGCCCCCGGGAATGAGCAGTTCTTC	CASSLGDRGRLAPGNEQFF
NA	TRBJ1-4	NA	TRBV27	TGTGCCAGCAGCCCCCGGGGTCAAAAACTGTTTTTT	CASSPRGQKLFF
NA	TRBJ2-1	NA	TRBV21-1	TGTGCCAGCAGCAGTATACAGGGGGCCGATGAGCAGTTCTTC	CASSSIQGADEQFF
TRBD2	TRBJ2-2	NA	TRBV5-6	TGTGCCAGCAGCTTGGGAGTAGCGGGGGGCACCGGGGAGCTGTTTTTT	CASSLGVAGGTGELFF
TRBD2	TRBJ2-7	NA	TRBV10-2	TGCGCCAGCAGATCCTTGACTAGCGGGAGGTCCGTCTACGAGCAGTACTTC	CASRSLTSGRSVYEQYF
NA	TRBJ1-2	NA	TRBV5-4	TGTGCCAGTACTAGTTGGGGAGACTCGGGCTATGGCTACACCTTC	CASTSWGDSGYGYTF
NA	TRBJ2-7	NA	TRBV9	TGTGCCAGCAGCGTCTACTCAGGTTCCTACGAGCAGTACTTC	CASSVYSGSYEQYF
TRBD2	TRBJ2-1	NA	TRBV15	TGTGCCACCAGCAGAGGACTAGCGGGCTCCTACAATGAGCAGTTCTTC	CATSRGLAGSYNEQFF